A single sample gave rise to the 19 T cell receptor beta chains below, sequenced in a study of T cell repertoires in aging, cancer and after chemotherapy. TRB rearrangements spanning V, D and J were amplified using mixed TRB-A/B primers. TCRdb reprocessed the multiplex PCR reads via MiXCR and lists one record per CDR3 protein. The data show about 1,600 distinct CDR3 sequences, around 30% seen once. Amplification of TCR beta used genomic DNA extracted from peripheral blood. Material: blood. The receptors derive from a human donor with a solid tumor.

The chain combines TRBV12-3 or TRBV12-4 with TRBJ1-2; no clear D gene. Trimming stripped 8 bases from V and 9 bases from J, with 19 bases between. CDR3 length: 13 residues. The CDR3 nucleotides are TGTGCCAGCGCCCCGGGTCCCCGATTAAGCTACACCTTC. Its translation is CASAPGPRLSYTF.

V and J are TRBV20-1 and TRBJ1-1; possibly TRBD1 for D (6 bases). Between the trimmed V and J ends, which lost 4 bases and 9 bases, there was a span of 24 bases. The germline gives CDR1 DFQATT, CDR2 SNEGSKA (reference sequence). The CDR3 consists of 15 residues. CDR3 sequence reads: CSANNRQVMRTKAFF. Written as DNA, the CDR3 is TGCAGTGCTAATAATCGACAGGTCATGAGGACTAAAGCTTTCTTT.

The rearrangement uses TRBV12-3 or TRBV12-4 and TRBJ2-2; D possibly corresponds to TRBD2 (5 bases). Trimming removed 3 bases at V and 7 bases at J, with 15 bases between. This CDR3 has 15 amino acids. Here the CDR3 DNA reads TGTGCCAGCAGTTTTGGACTCTTAATCGTCGGGGAGCTGTTTTTT. This encodes CASSFGLLIVGELFF.

This clonotype has a handful of counts. The V gene is TRBV28, the J gene TRBJ2-7; D unclear. The germline V gene has CDR1 MDHEN and CDR2 SYDVKM. Trimming removed 3 bases at V and 1 base at J, with 16 bases between. The CDR3 runs to 16 residues. CDR3 DNA sequence: TGTGCCAGCAGTTTTCTGGCCAGGTGGGCATCCTACGAGCAGTACTTC. This codes for CASSFLARWASYEQYF.

This chain uses TRBV15 with TRBJ2-1; D is perhaps TRBD1 (5 bases). This CDR3 is built from 15 residues. Trimming shortened V by 0 bases and J by 5 bases, and 11 bases separated the two germline ends. Germline lookup yields CDR1 LNHNV and CDR2 YYDKDF (reference sequence). CDR3 loop: CATSRDYPGNNEQFF. The CDR3 coding sequence is TGTGCCACCAGCAGAGATTACCCAGGGAACAATGAGCAGTTCTTC.

The chain links TRBV6-2 or TRBV6-3 to TRBJ2-1; 11 bases fit TRBD2. The junction had 9 bases not matched to a gene; V was cut back by 7 bases and J by 7 bases. The CDR3 is 15 amino acids. Per germline, CDR1 MNHEY and CDR2 SVGEGT. CDR3 bases: TGTGCCAGCATGAGACTAGCGGGGCGGGGGAATGAGCAGTTCTTC. It yields the protein CASMRLAGRGNEQFF.

This clonotype was detected only a few times. The V gene is TRBV19, the J gene TRBJ2-7; D unclear. Germline lookup yields CDR1 LNHDA and CDR2 SQIVND (reference sequence). The CDR3 extends over 15 amino acids. V lost 7 bases and J lost 6, with 22 bases in between. CDR3: CASNPGLGINSEQYF. CDR3 DNA sequence: TGTGCCAGTAACCCGGGTCTAGGTATTAACTCCGAGCAGTACTTC.

This clonotype showed up just a few times. This chain uses TRBV6-1 with TRBJ2-5, with D possibly being TRBD2 (7 bases). The V and J ends lost 5 bases and 1 base respectively, with 17 bases between them. Germline V gives CDR1 MNHNS, CDR2 SASEGT. The CDR3 is 16 residues long. The CDR3 sequence: CASSRVGGGPQETQYF. The CDR3 bases are TGTGCCAGCAGTCGGGTGGGGGGGGGCCCCCAAGAGACCCAGTACTTC.

Notes on this clonotype: Possible read error: a much larger clone is one base away. The chain couples TRBV6-5 to TRBJ2-1, with TRBD1 identical over 11 bases. From germline, CDR1 is MNHEY and CDR2 SVGAGI. V lost 5 bases and J lost 8; bases outside the gene matches: 8. The CDR3 runs 15 residues. The CDR3, as DNA: TGTGCCAGCAGTAGGACAGGGGGCGCGTGCGATGAGCAGTTCTTC. Translation: CASSRTGGACDEQFF.

This clonotype has only a few counts. The CDR3: CATEGPGYTF. CDR3 DNA: TGTGCCACCGAGGGACCTGGCTACACCTTC. The chain employs TRBV5-4 and TRBJ1-2; D possibly corresponds to TRBD1 (5 bases). Germline V lookup: CDR1 SGHNT, CDR2 YYREEE (reference sequence). The CDR3 has 10 amino acids. Trimming removed 9 bases at V and 7 bases at J, with 10 bases between. Supplemented by reference TRBV5-4 and TRBJ1-2, the full variable domain reads ETGVTQSPTHLIKTRGQQVTLRCSSQSGHNTVSWYQQALGQGPQFIFQYYREEENGRGNFPPRFSGLQFPNYSSELNVNALELDDSALYLCATEGPGYTFGSGTRLTVV.

This clonotype was detected a few times. The chain joins TRBV28 to TRBJ1-2; D uncertain. This CDR3 contains 13 residues. Germline CDR1 MDHEN, CDR2 SYDVKM. The V gene lost 2 bases and the J gene lost 4 bases, with 8 bases spanning the gap. The CDR3 bases are TGTGCCAGCAGTTTAGAACACTCCTATGGCTACACCTTC. Protein product: CASSLEHSYGYTF.

Judged by abundance, this clonotype is large (0.1 to 1%). The CDR3 DNA reads as TGTGCCAGCAGTACCACGTCCAGGGTCCACTATGGCTACACCTTC. Translated, it gives CASSTTSRVHYGYTF. This chain connects TRBV6-6 to TRBJ1-2; tentative D call: TRBD1 (5 bases). Per the germline V gene, CDR1 is MNHNY and CDR2 is SVGAGI (reference sequence). The CDR3 sequence is 15 residues long. V was trimmed by 5 bases and J by 3 bases, leaving 16 bases between them.

Details on this clonotype: This may come from a read error, since a much larger clone is one base off. This chain links TRBV20-1 with TRBJ2-1; 9 nucleotides align to TRBD2. Germline CDR1 reads DFQATT; CDR2 reads SNEGSKA (reference sequence). V shed 0 bases and J 3 bases; nucleotides not matched to a gene: 0. The CDR3 extends over 14 amino acids. CDR3 coding DNA: TGCAGTGCTAGAGAACTAGCGGGCTACAATGAGCAGTTCTTC. Translated: CSARELAGYNEQFF.

This clonotype is large. V usage is TRBV6-5 and J usage is TRBJ2-7, with 7 bases that match TRBD2. V was clipped by 5 bases and J by 2 bases; unmatched bases: 9. The V gene's germline CDR1 is MNHEY and CDR2 SVGAGI. This CDR3 comprises 15 residues. This chain's CDR3 is CASSPRTRGPYEQYF. The CDR3 DNA reads as TGTGCCAGCAGTCCTAGGACTAGAGGGCCCTACGAGCAGTACTTC.

The rearrangement uses TRBV5-6 and TRBJ2-5, with 7 positions matching TRBD1. Germline loops: CDR1 SGHDT, CDR2 YYEEEE. The CDR3 sequence is 14 residues long. V shed 5 bases and J 5 bases; nucleotides not matched to a gene: 9. The CDR3 DNA reads as TGTGCCAGCAGTGAAGGGACAGCTCGGGAGACCCAGTACTTC. Translated: CASSEGTARETQYF.

This clonotype was seen a handful of times. V gene TRBV5-5 combines with J gene TRBJ1-1; unclear D gene. CDR3 length equals 15 residues. The V and J ends lost 6 bases and 5 bases respectively, with 20 bases between them. CDR1 SGHKS and CDR2 YYEKEE come from the germline V gene (reference sequence). CDR3 coding DNA: TGTGCCAGCAACAATGACGGTTGGGGTAAAACTGAAGCTTTCTTT. Encoded protein: CASNNDGWGKTEAFF. Full variable domain (missing parts from reference TRBV5-5 and TRBJ1-1): DAGVTQSPTHLIKTRGQQVTLRCSPISGHKSVSWYQQVLGQGPQFIFQYYEKEERGRGNFPDRFSARQFPNYSSELNVNALLLGDSALYLCASNNDGWGKTEAFFGQGTRLTVV.

The genes are TRBV25-1 and TRBJ1-5; maybe TRBD1 (5 bases). In germline, CDR1 is MGHDK, CDR2 SYGVNS. The CDR3 is 14 residues long. V lost 9 bases to trimming and J lost 1 base, with 13 bases between them. The CDR3 region is CASSGVPSNQPQHF. The DNA of the CDR3 is TGTGCCAGTTCGGGGGTTCCGAGCAATCAGCCCCAGCATTTT. Together with reference TRBV25-1 and TRBJ1-5, the CDR3 gives the full variable domain: EADIYQTPRYLVIGTGKKITLECSQTMGHDKMYWYQQDPGMELHLIHYSYGVNSTEKGDLSSESTVSRIRTEHFPLTLESARPSHTSQYLCASSGVPSNQPQHFGDGTRLSIL.

The chain has TRBV20-1 and TRBJ1-1; a weak D match, TRBD1 (5 bases). Looked up from germline, CDR1 is DFQATT and CDR2 is SNEGSKA (reference sequence). V was trimmed by 7 bases and J by 5 bases, leaving 11 bases between them. This CDR3 comprises 11 residues. The CDR3 loop is CSVGRGTEAFF. The CDR3 DNA reads as TGCAGTGTGGGGCGAGGGACTGAAGCTTTCTTT.

The CDR3 sequence is CATSSFGRGTPLHF. In DNA, the CDR3 is TGTGCCACCAGCAGCTTTGGGCGGGGGACACCCCTCCACTTT. V and J are TRBV15 and TRBJ1-6, with D possibly TRBD1 on 5 matching bases. V lost 3 bases and J 11 bases, leaving 14 bases between the germline ends. Germline loops: CDR1 LNHNV, CDR2 YYDKDF (reference sequence). This CDR3 is 14 amino acids long.